Below are 9 T cell receptor beta chains sequenced from a single sample in a study of shared clonotypes between healthy human individuals. Only in-frame clones appear in the TCRdb table, and some are missing; sequencing was by immunoSEQ multiplex PCR. The sample yields nearly 500,000 clones, around 80% seen once. Material for sequencing was PBMCs. The receptors stem from a woman in her 40s in good health. Some clones in this sample may be carry-over from other donors' samples.

Comment on this clone: This probably arose from a read error, given a far larger clone one base away. V gene TRBV29-1 combines with J gene TRBJ2-3; D may match TRBD1 or TRBD2 (7 bases each). The CDR3 is 14 amino acids. The germline V gene has CDR1 SQVTM and CDR2 ANQGSEA. CDR3 region: CSVAQGGNTDTQCF. DNA for the CDR3: TGCAGCGTTGCTCAGGGGGGGAACACAGATACGCAGTGTTTT.

On this clone itself: A far larger clone is off by one base, so a read error is likely. Other DNA sequences of this sample code for an identical CDR3. The chain employs TRBV27 and TRBJ2-3; D unresolved. V lost 6 bases and J 1 base, leaving 8 bases between the germline ends. The CDR3 is 13 residues long. Germline V gene sequence: CDR1 MNHEY, CDR2 SMNVEV (reference sequence). CDR3 in amino acids: CASSLLGTDTQYF. DNA of the CDR3: TGTGCCAGCAGCCTACTGGGCACAGATACGCAGTATTTT.

This clone was seen repeatedly, ten times or more. This chain uses TRBV5-1 with TRBJ2-7; 7 nucleotides match TRBD2. The V gene end was trimmed by 4 bases and the J gene end by 7 bases; junction bases not matched to a gene: 2. Germline CDR1 SGHRS, CDR2 YFSETQ. This CDR3 is 11 amino acids long. The CDR3: CASSAAGEQYF. CDR3 bases: TGCGCCAGCAGCGCAGCGGGGGAGCAGTACTTC.

The chain carries TRBV7-8 and TRBJ2-2; D is undetermined. Germline V gives CDR1 SGHVS, CDR2 FQNEAQ. The CDR3 consists of 16 residues. V was clipped by 5 bases and J by 0 bases, with 13 bases between them. The CDR3 sequence is CASSLRETANTGELFF. For the CDR3, the DNA is TGTGCCAGCAGCCTAAGAGAGACTGCGAACACCGGGGAGCTGTTTTTT.

The V and J genes are TRBV11-3 and TRBJ2-1; D unresolved. Germline CDR1 reads SGHNT; CDR2 reads YENEEA. This CDR3 spans 12 amino acids. V was shortened by 5 bases and J by 4 bases, with 6 bases between the two germline ends. The CDR3 DNA sequence: TGTGCCAGCAGCATACAGTACAATGAGCAGTTCTTC. Its protein product is CASSIQYNEQFF.

The genes are TRBV11-2 and TRBJ1-2, with D possibly TRBD1 on 5 matching bases. Germline CDR1 reads SGHAT; CDR2 reads FQNNGV. Deletions cut 2 bases from V and 0 bases from J, with 16 bases between. The CDR3 totals 17 residues. The CDR3 DNA sequence: TGTGCCAGCAGCTTATCGATCGGGGCAGCGTCTAACTATGGCTACACCTTC. Translation: CASSLSIGAASNYGYTF.

This clone turned up a few times. This chain joins TRBV10-3 and TRBJ1-2; weak D call: TRBD1 (5 bases). There are 12 residues in the CDR3. CDR1 is ENHRY and CDR2 is SYGVKD in the germline V gene. CDR3 in amino acids: CASREGDYGYTF. As DNA, the CDR3 is TGTGCATCAAGGGAAGGGGACTATGGCTACACCTTC.

The rearrangement joins TRBV27 to TRBJ2-2; D remains ambiguous. The CDR3 is made up of 16 amino acids. V gave up 0 bases and J gave up 1 base, with 9 bases separating them. The germline V gene has CDR1 MNHEY and CDR2 SMNVEV (reference sequence). CDR3 nucleotide sequence: TGTGCCAGCAGTTTATCGGCTAACTTGAACACCGGGGAGCTGTTTTTT. Translating it yields CASSLSANLNTGELFF.

The V gene is TRBV6-5, the J gene TRBJ2-7; 7 nucleotides agree with TRBD2. This CDR3 is 14 amino acids long. V dropped 0 bases and J dropped 3; count of bases not matched to a gene: 2. Per germline, CDR1 MNHEY and CDR2 SVGAGI. The CDR3 sequence is CASSYSRGSYEQYF. The DNA of the CDR3 is TGTGCCAGCAGTTACTCGCGCGGGAGCTACGAGCAGTACTTC.